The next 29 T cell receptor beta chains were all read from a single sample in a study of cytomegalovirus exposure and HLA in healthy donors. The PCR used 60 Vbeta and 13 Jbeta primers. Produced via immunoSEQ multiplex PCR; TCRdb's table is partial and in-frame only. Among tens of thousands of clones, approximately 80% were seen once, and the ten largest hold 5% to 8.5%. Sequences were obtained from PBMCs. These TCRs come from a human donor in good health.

CDR3 in DNA: TGTGCCAGCAGCGGGCGACAGGGGTGGGATTCACCCCTCCACTTT. Translation gives CASSGRQGWDSPLHF. The chain joins TRBV9 to TRBJ1-6, with 8 bases matching TRBD1. V shed 3 bases, J shed 8 bases, and the junction held 7 bases outside the gene matches. The germline CDR1 and CDR2 sequences are SGDLS and YYNGEE. CDR3 length: 15 residues.

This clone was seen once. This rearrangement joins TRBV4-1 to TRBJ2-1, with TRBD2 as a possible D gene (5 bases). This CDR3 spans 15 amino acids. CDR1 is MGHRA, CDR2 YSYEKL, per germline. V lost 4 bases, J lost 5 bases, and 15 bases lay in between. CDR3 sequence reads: CASSLDGLNNNEQFF. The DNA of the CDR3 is TGCGCCAGCAGCCTCGACGGACTCAATAACAATGAGCAGTTCTTC.

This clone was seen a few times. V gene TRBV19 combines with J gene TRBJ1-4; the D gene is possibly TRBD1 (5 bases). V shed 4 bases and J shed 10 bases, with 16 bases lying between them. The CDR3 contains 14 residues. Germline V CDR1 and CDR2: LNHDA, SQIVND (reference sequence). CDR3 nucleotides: TGTGCCAGTAGTAGAGGGACTTCGGGGAGAAAACTGTTTTTT. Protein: CASSRGTSGRKLFF. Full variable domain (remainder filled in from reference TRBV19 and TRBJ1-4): DGGITQSPKYLFRKEGQNVTLSCEQNLNHDAMYWYRQDPGQGLRLIYYSQIVNDFQKGDIAEGYSVSREKKESFPLTVTSAQKNPTAFYLCASSRGTSGRKLFFGSGTQLSVL.

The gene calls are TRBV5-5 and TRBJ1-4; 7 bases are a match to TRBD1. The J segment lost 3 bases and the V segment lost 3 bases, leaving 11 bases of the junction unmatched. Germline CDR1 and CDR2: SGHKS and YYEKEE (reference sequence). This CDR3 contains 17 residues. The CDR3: CASSSIFSGQANEKLFF. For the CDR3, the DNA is TGTGCCAGCAGCTCCATCTTTTCCGGACAGGCTAATGAAAAACTGTTTTTT.

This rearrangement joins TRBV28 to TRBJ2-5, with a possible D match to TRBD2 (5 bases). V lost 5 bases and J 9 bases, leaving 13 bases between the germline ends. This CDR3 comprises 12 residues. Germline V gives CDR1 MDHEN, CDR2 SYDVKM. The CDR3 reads CASSQLGSPQYF. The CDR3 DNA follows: TGTGCCAGCAGTCAACTTGGGAGTCCCCAGTACTTC. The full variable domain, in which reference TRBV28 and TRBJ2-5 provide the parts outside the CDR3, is DVKVTQSSRYLVKRTGEKVFLECVQDMDHENMFWYRQDPGLGLRLIYFSYDVKMKEKGDIPEGYSVSREKKERFSLILESASTNQTSMYLCASSQLGSPQYFGPGTRLLVL.

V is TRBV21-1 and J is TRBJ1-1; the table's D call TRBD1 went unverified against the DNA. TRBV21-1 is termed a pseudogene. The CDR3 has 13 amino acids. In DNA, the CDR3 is TGTGCCAGCAGCAAAGGCAAGGGGACTGAAGCTTTCTTT. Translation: CASSKGKGTEAFF.

CDR3 sequence reads: CASSSPETVYYYGYTF. The CDR3 coding sequence is TGTGCCAGTAGCAGTCCCGAGACAGTCTACTACTATGGCTACACCTTC. This chain connects TRBV19 to TRBJ1-2; TRBD1 might be the D (5 bases). V dropped 6 bases and J dropped 3 bases, with 20 bases sitting between them. The CDR3 has 16 amino acids. The V gene's germline CDR1 is LNHDA and CDR2 SQIVND (reference sequence).

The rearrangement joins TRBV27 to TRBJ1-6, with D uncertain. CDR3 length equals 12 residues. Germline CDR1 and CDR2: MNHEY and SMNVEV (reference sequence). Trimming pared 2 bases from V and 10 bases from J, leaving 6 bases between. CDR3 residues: CASSLGRSPLHF. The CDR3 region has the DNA TGTGCCAGCAGTTTAGGGCGCTCACCCCTCCACTTT.

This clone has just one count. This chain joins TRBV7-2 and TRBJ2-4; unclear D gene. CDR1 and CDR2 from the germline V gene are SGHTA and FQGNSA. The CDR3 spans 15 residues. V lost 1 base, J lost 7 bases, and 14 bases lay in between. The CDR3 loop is CASSLDSAAQNIQYF. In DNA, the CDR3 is TGTGCCAGCAGCTTAGACAGTGCCGCCCAGAACATTCAGTACTTC.

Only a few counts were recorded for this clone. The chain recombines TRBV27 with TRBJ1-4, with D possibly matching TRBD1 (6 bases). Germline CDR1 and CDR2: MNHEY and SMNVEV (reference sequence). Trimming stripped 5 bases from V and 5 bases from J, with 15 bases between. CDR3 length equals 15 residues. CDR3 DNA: TGTGCCAGCAGTCGATCAGGGGTCCTCAATGAAAAACTGTTTTTT. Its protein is CASSRSGVLNEKLFF. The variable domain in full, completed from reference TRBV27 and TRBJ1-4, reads EAQVTQNPRYLITVTGKKLTVTCSQNMNHEYMSWYRQDPGLGLRQIYYSMNVEVTDKGDVPEGYKVSRKEKRNFPLILESPSPNQTSLYFCASSRSGVLNEKLFFGSGTQLSVL.

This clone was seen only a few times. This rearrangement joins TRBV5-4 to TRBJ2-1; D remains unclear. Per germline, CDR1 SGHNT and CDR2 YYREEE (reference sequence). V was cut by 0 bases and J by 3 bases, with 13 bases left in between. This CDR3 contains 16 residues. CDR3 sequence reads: CASSLVVIAGYNEQFF. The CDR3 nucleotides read TGTGCCAGCAGCTTGGTGGTAATAGCCGGCTACAATGAGCAGTTCTTC.

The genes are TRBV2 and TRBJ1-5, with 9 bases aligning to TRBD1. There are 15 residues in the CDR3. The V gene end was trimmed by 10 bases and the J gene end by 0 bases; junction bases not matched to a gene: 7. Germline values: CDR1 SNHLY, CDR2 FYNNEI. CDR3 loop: CANTGGPYSNQPQHF. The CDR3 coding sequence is TGTGCCAACACAGGGGGCCCATATAGCAATCAGCCCCAGCATTTT.

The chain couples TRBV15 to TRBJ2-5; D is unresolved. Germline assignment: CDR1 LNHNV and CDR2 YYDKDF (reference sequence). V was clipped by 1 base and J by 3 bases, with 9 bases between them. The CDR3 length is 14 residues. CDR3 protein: CATSRGASEETQYF. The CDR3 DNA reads TGTGCCACCAGCAGAGGCGCTAGTGAAGAGACCCAGTACTTC.

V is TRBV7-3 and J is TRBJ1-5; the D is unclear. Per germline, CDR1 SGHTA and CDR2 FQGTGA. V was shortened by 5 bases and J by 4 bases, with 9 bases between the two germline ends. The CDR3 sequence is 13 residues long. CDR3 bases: TGTGCCAGCAGCACTGAAATTAATCAGCCCCAGCATTTT. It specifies CASSTEINQPQHF. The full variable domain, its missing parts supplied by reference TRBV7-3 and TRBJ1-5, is GAGVSQTPSNKVTEKGKYVELRCDPISGHTALYWYRQSLGQGPEFLIYFQGTGAADDSGLPNDRFFAVRPEGSVSTLKIQRTERGDSAVYLCASSTEINQPQHFGDGTRLSIL.

CDR3 DNA: TGCGCCAGCAGCCAAGAGGACAGACCCAATCAGCCCCAGCATTTT. It translates to CASSQEDRPNQPQHF. The chain combines TRBV4-1 with TRBJ1-5, with a weak D call TRBD1 (6 bases). This CDR3 contains 15 residues. Germline V gives CDR1 MGHRA, CDR2 YSYEKL. With 0 bases removed from V and 3 bases from J, the gap between germline ends came to 9 bases.

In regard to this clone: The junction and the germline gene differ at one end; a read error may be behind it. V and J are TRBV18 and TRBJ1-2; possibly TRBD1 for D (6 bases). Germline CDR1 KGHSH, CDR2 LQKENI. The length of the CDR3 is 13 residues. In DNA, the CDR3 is TGTGCCAGCTCACCAGAGGACAGTGGTTTCTACCCCTTC. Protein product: CASSPEDSGFYPF.

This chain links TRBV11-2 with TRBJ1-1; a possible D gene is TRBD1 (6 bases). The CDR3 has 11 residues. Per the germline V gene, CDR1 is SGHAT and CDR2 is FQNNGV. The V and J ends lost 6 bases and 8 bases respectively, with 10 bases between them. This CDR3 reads CASSFDREAFF. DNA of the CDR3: TGTGCCAGCAGTTTCGACAGGGAAGCTTTCTTT.

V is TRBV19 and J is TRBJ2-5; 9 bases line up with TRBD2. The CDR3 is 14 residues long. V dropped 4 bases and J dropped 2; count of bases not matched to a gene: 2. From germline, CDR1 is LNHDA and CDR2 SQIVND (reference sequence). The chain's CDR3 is CASSRLAAQETQYF. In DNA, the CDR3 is TGTGCCAGTAGTAGACTAGCGGCTCAAGAGACCCAGTACTTC.

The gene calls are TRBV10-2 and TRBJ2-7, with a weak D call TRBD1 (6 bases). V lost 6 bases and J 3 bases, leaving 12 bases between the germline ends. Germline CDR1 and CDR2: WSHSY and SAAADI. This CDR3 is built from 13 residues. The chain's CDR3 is CASRVDRYYEQYF. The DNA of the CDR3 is TGCGCCAGCAGGGTAGACAGGTACTACGAGCAGTACTTC.

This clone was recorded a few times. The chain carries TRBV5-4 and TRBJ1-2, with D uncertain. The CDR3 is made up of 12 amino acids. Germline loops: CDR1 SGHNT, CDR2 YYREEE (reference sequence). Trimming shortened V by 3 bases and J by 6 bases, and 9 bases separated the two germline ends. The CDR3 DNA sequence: TGTGCCAGCAGCTCGGGAGGGAATGGCTACACCTTC. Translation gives CASSSGGNGYTF.

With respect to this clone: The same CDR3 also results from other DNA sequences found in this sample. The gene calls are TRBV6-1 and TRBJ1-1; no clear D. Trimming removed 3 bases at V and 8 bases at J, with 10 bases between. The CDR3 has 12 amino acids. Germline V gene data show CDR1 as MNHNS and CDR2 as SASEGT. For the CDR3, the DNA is TGTGCCAGCAGTGAGACTGACTTGGAAGCTTTCTTT. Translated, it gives CASSETDLEAFF.

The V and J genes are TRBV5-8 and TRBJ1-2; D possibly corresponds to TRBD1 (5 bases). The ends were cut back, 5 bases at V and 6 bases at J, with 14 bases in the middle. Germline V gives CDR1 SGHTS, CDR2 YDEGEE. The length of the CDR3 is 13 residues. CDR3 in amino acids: CASRQIGGNGYTF. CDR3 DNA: TGTGCCAGCAGACAAATCGGGGGGAATGGCTACACCTTC.

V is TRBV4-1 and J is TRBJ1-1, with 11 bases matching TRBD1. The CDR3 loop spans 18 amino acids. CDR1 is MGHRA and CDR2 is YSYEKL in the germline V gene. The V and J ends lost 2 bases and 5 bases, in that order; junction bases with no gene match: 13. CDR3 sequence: CASSQLGQGALKGTEAFF. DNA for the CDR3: TGCGCCAGCAGCCAACTAGGACAGGGGGCGCTTAAAGGTACTGAAGCTTTCTTT.

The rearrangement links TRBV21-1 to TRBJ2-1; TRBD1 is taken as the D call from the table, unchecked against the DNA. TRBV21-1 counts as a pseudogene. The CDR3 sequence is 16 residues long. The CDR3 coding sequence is TGTGCCAGCAGCTCACGACCAATTACAGGGAACAATGAGCAGTTCTTC. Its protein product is CASSSRPITGNNEQFF.

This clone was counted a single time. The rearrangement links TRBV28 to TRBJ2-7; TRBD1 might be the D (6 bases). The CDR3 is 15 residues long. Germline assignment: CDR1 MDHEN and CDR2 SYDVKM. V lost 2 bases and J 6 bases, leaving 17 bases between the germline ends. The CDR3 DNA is TGTGCCAGCAGTTTAATATCTGGCAGGGGTTTCGAGCAGTACTTC. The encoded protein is CASSLISGRGFEQYF.

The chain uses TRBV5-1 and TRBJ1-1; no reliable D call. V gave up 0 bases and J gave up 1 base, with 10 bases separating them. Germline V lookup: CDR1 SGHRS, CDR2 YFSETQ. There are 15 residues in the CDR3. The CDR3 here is CASSLAVHRNTEAFF. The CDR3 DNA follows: TGCGCCAGCAGCTTGGCCGTACACCGGAACACTGAAGCTTTCTTT.

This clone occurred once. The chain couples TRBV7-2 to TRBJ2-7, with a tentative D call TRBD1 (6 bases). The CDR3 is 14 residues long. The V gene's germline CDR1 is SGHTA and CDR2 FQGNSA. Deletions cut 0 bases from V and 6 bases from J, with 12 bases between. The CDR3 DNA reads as TGTGCCAGCAGCTTAGCACAGGGACGTTTCGAGCAGTACTTC. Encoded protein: CASSLAQGRFEQYF. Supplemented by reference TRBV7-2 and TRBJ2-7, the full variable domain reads GAGVSQSPSNKVTEKGKDVELRCDPISGHTALYWYRQSLGQGLEFLIYFQGNSAPDKSGLPSDRFSAERTGGSVSTLTIQRTQQEDSAVYLCASSLAQGRFEQYFGPGTRLTVT.

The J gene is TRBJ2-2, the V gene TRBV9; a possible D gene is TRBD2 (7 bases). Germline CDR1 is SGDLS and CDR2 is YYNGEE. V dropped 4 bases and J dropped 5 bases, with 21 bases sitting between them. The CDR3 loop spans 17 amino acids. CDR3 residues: CASSSFIAGAKTGELFF. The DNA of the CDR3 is TGTGCCAGCAGCTCATTTATCGCGGGGGCAAAGACCGGGGAGCTGTTTTTT.

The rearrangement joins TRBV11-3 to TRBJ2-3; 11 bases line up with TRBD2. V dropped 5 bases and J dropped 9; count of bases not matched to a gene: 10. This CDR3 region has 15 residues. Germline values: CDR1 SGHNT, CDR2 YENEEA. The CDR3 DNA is TGTGCCAGCAGCCTTAGCGGGGGGGGTCTTGGGACGCAGTATTTT. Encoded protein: CASSLSGGGLGTQYF.